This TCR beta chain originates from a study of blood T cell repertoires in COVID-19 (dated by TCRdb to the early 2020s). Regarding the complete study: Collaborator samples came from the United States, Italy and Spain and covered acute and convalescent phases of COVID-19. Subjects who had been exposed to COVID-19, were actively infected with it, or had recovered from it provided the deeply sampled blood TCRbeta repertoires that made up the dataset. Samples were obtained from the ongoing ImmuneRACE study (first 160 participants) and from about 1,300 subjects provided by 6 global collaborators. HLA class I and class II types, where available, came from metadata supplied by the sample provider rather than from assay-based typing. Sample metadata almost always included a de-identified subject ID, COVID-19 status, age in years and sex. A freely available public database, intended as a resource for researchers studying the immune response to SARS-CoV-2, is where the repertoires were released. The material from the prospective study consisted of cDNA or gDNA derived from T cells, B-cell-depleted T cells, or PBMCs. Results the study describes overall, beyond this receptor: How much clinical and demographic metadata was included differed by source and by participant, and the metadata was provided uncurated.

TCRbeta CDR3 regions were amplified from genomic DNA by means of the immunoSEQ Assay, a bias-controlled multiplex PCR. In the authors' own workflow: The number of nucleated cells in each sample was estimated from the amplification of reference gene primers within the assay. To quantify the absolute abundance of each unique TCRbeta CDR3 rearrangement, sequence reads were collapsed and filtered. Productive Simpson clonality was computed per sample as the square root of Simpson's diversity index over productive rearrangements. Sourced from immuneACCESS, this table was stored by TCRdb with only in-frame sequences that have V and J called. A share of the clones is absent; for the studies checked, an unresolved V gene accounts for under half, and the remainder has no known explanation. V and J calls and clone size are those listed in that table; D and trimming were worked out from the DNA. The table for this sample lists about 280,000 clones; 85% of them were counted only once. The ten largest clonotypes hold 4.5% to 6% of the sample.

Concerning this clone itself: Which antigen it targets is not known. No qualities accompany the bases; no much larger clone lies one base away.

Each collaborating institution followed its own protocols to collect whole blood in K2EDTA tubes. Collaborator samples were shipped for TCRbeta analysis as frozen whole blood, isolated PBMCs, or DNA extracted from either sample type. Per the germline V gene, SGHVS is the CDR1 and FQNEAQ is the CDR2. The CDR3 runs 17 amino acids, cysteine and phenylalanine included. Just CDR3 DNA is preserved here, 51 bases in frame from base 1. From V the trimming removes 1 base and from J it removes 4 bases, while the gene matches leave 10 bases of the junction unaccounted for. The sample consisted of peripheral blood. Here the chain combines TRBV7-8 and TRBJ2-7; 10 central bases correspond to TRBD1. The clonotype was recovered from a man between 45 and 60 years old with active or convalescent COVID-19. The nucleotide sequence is TGTGCCAGCAGCTTAGAGTGGACAGGGGGGGACGAATACGAGCAGTACTTC. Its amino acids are CASSLEWTGGDEYEQYF.